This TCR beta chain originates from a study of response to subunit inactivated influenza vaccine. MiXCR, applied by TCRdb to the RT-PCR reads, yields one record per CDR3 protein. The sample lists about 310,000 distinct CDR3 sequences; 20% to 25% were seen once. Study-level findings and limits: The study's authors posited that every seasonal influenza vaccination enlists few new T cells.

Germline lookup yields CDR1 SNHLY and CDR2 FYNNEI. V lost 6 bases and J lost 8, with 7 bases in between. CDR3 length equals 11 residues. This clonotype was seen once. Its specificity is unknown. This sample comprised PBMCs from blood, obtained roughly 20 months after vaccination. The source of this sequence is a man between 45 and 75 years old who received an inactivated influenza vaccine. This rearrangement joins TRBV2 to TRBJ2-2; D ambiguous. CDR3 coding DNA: TGTGCCAGCAGGGAACTAGGGGAGCTGTTTTTT. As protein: CASRELGELFF.